This T cell receptor beta chain emerged from a study of PD-1 blockade in mismatch repair-deficient tumors. About the study: Enrolled about 2012-2016, patients had progressing, pretreated mismatch repair-deficient cancers of about a dozen types.

The CDR3 runs 15 residues. Trimming removed 0 bases at V and 4 bases at J, with 12 bases between. Germline CDR1 and CDR2: SGHVS and FNYEAQ. Sequencing used immunoSEQ multiplex PCR; TCRdb keeps in-frame clones, though not all of them. The sample lists approximately 25,000 clones; 83% were seen once. Every patient had mismatch repair deficiency by PCR or immunohistochemistry. The source was peripheral blood, collected 12 weeks after starting pembrolizumab. The sequence was obtained from an adult with mismatch repair-deficient cancer. V is TRBV7-6 and J is TRBJ2-5; D gene uncertain. CDR3 residues: CASSLAGPPTETQYF. DNA of the CDR3: TGTGCCAGCAGCTTAGCAGGACCACCTACAGAGACCCAGTACTTC. The variable domain in full, completed from reference TRBV7-6 and TRBJ2-5, reads GAGVSQSPRYKVTKRGQDVALRCDPISGHVSLYWYRQALGQGPEFLTYFNYEAQQDKSGLPNDRFSAERPEGSISTLTIQRTEQRDSAMYRCASSLAGPPTETQYFGPGTRLLVL.